Below, one TCR beta chain is given with its context. Its antigen is not known. The PCR contained 60 Vbeta and 13 Jbeta primers. Clones were read by immunoSEQ multiplex PCR, and TCRdb kept only the in-frame ones, dropping some. Of fewer than 150,000 clones detected, 73% appear once; the ten largest clones hold under 15%. This entry is derived from a study of cytomegalovirus exposure and HLA in healthy donors. Background on the study: Among the roughly 400 genotyped donors, 65% to 90% were placed in the Caucasian-associated ancestry cluster.

The V and J ends lost 5 bases and 5 bases respectively, with 26 bases between them. From germline, CDR1 is SGHVS and CDR2 FQNEAQ. The CDR3 sequence is 18 residues long. Study-level results: Exclusion as indistinguishable affected some V segments, including TRBV6-2 and TRBV6-3.

This chain uses TRBV7-8 with TRBJ2-3; a possible D gene is TRBD2 (7 bases). The sample was PBMCs. This clonotype was sampled from a human donor in good health. CDR3 DNA: TGTGCCAGCAGCCACGACATCCGGGGGCGGGAGAGGTTAGATACGCAGTATTTT. Amino acid sequence: CASSHDIRGRERLDTQYF.